The clone carrying this TCR beta chain occurred a few times. These data come from a study of CDR3 diversity in severe acne. Trimming removed 1 base at V and 7 bases at J, with 25 bases between. The CDR3 contains 17 residues. CDR1 is DFQATT, CDR2 SNEGSKA, per germline (reference sequence). MiXCR was run by TCRdb on the PCR reads, yielding one entry per CDR3 protein. Of approximately 97,000 distinct CDR3 sequences listed, roughly half are singletons. The sequence was obtained from a male donor with acne. V gene TRBV20-1 combines with J gene TRBJ1-2, with D possibly TRBD1 on 6 matching bases. The sample was blood. Here the CDR3 DNA reads TGCAGTGCTAGAGTGTCGGGGGCAGGGTATCGTAACGGTGGCTACACCTTC. Encoded protein: CSARVSGAGYRNGGYTF.